Listed here are 12 T cell receptor beta chains from one sample, sequenced in a study of regulatory dendritic cells for organ transplantation. Sequencing used immunoSEQ multiplex PCR; TCRdb keeps in-frame clones, though not all of them. This sample has about 30,000 clones, with about four fifths found just once. Sequences were obtained from naive CD4+ T cells from blood. Subset: CD45RA+ naive T cells. These receptors were collected from a human donor in good health.

The genes are TRBV15 and TRBJ1-5; TRBD1 agrees at 8 bases. Germline V gene sequence: CDR1 LNHNV, CDR2 YYDKDF (reference sequence). CDR3 length: 14 amino acids. V lost 2 bases to trimming and J lost 4 bases; unmatched junction nucleotides: 1. DNA of the CDR3: TGTGCCACCAGCAGAAGGACAGGGAATCAGCCCCAGCATTTT. Its translation is CATSRRTGNQPQHF.

This chain joins TRBV18 and TRBJ2-7; D is undetermined. Germline CDR1 and CDR2: KGHSH and LQKENI. CDR3 length equals 12 residues. The V end was cut by 6 bases, the J end by 1 base, with 7 bases between. CDR3 sequence: CASSDMSYEQYF. The CDR3, as DNA: TGTGCCAGCTCTGACATGTCCTACGAGCAGTACTTC.

The chain recombines TRBV9 with TRBJ1-2, with a possible D match to TRBD1 (6 bases). This CDR3 contains 14 residues. Germline values: CDR1 SGDLS, CDR2 YYNGEE. Trimming cost V 6 bases and J 6 bases, with 18 bases left between them. CDR3: CASNLYGGHNGYTF. The CDR3 DNA reads as TGTGCCAGCAACCTTTACGGGGGGCACAATGGCTACACCTTC.

The CDR3 nucleotides read TGTGCCAGCAGCACGCGGGGACAGTACACTGAAGCTTTCTTT. This translates into CASSTRGQYTEAFF. The V and J genes are TRBV7-2 and TRBJ1-1; 7 bases agree with TRBD1. Per the germline V gene, CDR1 is SGHTA and CDR2 is FQGNSA. The CDR3 runs to 14 residues. J lost 3 bases, V lost 5 bases, and 6 bases had no gene match.

This rearrangement joins TRBV10-3 to TRBJ1-5; perhaps TRBD1 as D (5 bases). Trimming stripped 2 bases from V and 6 bases from J, with 14 bases between. The length of the CDR3 is 15 residues. Germline V gives CDR1 ENHRY, CDR2 SYGVKD. This chain's CDR3 is CAISEGMGGFQPQHF. The CDR3 DNA reads TGTGCCATCAGTGAGGGCATGGGGGGGTTTCAGCCCCAGCATTTT.

The CDR3 loop is CASSQPLGQAPYEQYF. The CDR3 nucleotides are TGTGCCAGCAGCCAACCCCTAGGACAAGCCCCCTACGAGCAGTACTTC. The rearrangement joins TRBV5-5 to TRBJ2-7; TRBD1 is a possible D gene (5 bases). The CDR3 sequence is 16 residues long. V lost 4 bases and J 2 bases, leaving 19 bases between the germline ends. Looked up from germline, CDR1 is SGHKS and CDR2 is YYEKEE (reference sequence).

CDR3 loop: CASSAGTSGIAGELFF. The CDR3 region has the DNA TGTGCCAGCAGCGCGGGGACTAGCGGAATTGCCGGGGAGCTGTTTTTT. This chain connects TRBV9 to TRBJ2-2, with 11 bases identical to TRBD2. The ends lost 3 bases at V and 6 bases at J; junction bases unmatched: 7. CDR1 is SGDLS and CDR2 is YYNGEE in the germline V gene. There are 16 residues in the CDR3.

J is TRBJ2-3 and V is TRBV19; maybe TRBD2 (5 bases). The CDR3 has 13 residues. The V gene's germline CDR1 is LNHDA and CDR2 SQIVND (reference sequence). The V end lost 3 bases, the J end lost 4 bases, and 8 bases lay between the germline ends. The DNA for the CDR3 is TGTGCCAGTAGTATCGCCGGGGCAGATACGCAGTATTTT. Residues: CASSIAGADTQYF.

The J gene is TRBJ2-7, the V gene TRBV5-4, with a possible D match to TRBD2 (5 bases). There are 14 residues in the CDR3. The V and J ends lost 0 bases and 3 bases respectively, with 10 bases between them. The V gene's germline CDR1 is SGHNT and CDR2 YYREEE (reference sequence). This CDR3 reads CASSLENRGYEQYF. CDR3 in DNA: TGTGCCAGCAGCTTGGAAAACCGGGGCTACGAGCAGTACTTC.

The chain joins TRBV5-4 to TRBJ2-3; perhaps TRBD2 as D (7 bases). CDR3 size: 15 residues. Per germline, CDR1 SGHNT and CDR2 YYREEE (reference sequence). V was cut by 6 bases and J by 6 bases, with 20 bases left in between. The CDR3 DNA reads TGTGCCAGCACTCTGGGGGGGGGCACGATGGATACGCAGTATTTT. It yields the protein CASTLGGGTMDTQYF.

The chain combines TRBV19 with TRBJ2-2, with 8 nucleotides matching TRBD2. The CDR3 sequence is 14 residues long. Germline lookup yields CDR1 LNHDA and CDR2 SQIVND (reference sequence). The V segment lost 6 bases and the J segment 5 bases; nucleotides outside the gene matches: 5. The CDR3 sequence: CASSRGGWTGELFF. The CDR3 bases are TGTGCCAGTAGCCGGGGGGGTTGGACCGGGGAGCTGTTTTTT. Full variable domain (remainder filled in from reference TRBV19 and TRBJ2-2): DGGITQSPKYLFRKEGQNVTLSCEQNLNHDAMYWYRQDPGQGLRLIYYSQIVNDFQKGDIAEGYSVSREKKESFPLTVTSAQKNPTAFYLCASSRGGWTGELFFGEGSRLTVL.

J is TRBJ1-2 and V is TRBV6-1; 7 positions agree with TRBD1. This CDR3 spans 14 amino acids. Losses at the gene ends were 6 bases for V and 6 bases for J; bases not matched to a gene: 10. Germline CDR1 reads MNHNS; CDR2 reads SASEGT. In DNA form, the CDR3 reads TGTGCCAGCAGGCCTACGTGGCAGGGGGATGGCTACACCTTC. This sequence encodes CASRPTWQGDGYTF.